These 21 T cell receptor beta chains came from one sample sequenced in a study of cytomegalovirus exposure and HLA in healthy donors. The PCR used 60 Vbeta and 13 Jbeta primers. Sequencing was performed with immunoSEQ multiplex PCR; in TCRdb, only in-frame clones are kept and a portion is missing. The sample contains roughly 200,000 clones, roughly four fifths of which appear only once. The sample consisted of PBMCs. Receptors were obtained from a woman between 40 and 55 years old in good health and CMV-seronegative.

The rearrangement uses TRBV6-6 and TRBJ2-7, with D possibly being TRBD2 (6 bases). V lost 6 bases and J lost 3, with 15 bases in between. The germline V gene encodes CDR1 MNHNY and CDR2 SVGAGI (reference sequence). The length of the CDR3 is 14 residues. CDR3 loop: CASSLPGVNYEQYF. In DNA form, the CDR3 reads TGTGCCAGCAGCTTACCGGGGGTTAACTACGAGCAGTACTTC.

This chain links TRBV5-1 with TRBJ1-1; tentative D call: TRBD1 (6 bases). This CDR3 region has 13 residues. In germline, CDR1 is SGHRS, CDR2 YFSETQ. Trimming took off 0 bases at V and 8 bases at J, with 11 bases between the two ends. Written as DNA, the CDR3 is TGCGCCAGCAGCTTGGGGACAGAGACCGAAGCTTTCTTT. This codes for CASSLGTETEAFF.

V gene TRBV11-2 combines with J gene TRBJ1-2; the match to TRBD1 covers 7 bases. J gave up 0 bases and V 0 bases, and 10 bases lay outside the gene matches. Germline-derived CDR1 and CDR2 are SGHAT and FQNNGV. The CDR3 totals 18 residues. The CDR3 nucleotides read TGTGCCAGCAGCTTAGATCGGTCAGGGGGGCTAGCTAACTATGGCTACACCTTC. Encoded protein: CASSLDRSGGLANYGYTF.

CDR3 bases: TGCAGCGTTGTCCCGGGACAGGGGCGCTATGAGCAGTTCTTC. Translated: CSVVPGQGRYEQFF. The chain carries TRBV29-1 and TRBJ2-1; 10 bases match TRBD1. With V trimmed by 4 bases and J by 8 bases, 8 bases remained unmatched. The germline V gene has CDR1 SQVTM and CDR2 ANQGSEA. This CDR3 has 14 amino acids.

The chain combines TRBV5-1 with TRBJ1-6; the D gene is possibly TRBD1 (5 bases). CDR1 SGHRS and CDR2 YFSETQ come from the germline V gene. Trimming shortened V by 2 bases and J by 5 bases, and 11 bases separated the two germline ends. The CDR3 has 15 residues. The CDR3 DNA follows: TGCGCCAGCAGCTTTGACAGCCTCAATAATTCACCCCTCCACTTT. This codes for CASSFDSLNNSPLHF.

Concerning this clone itself: Different DNA sequences within this sample yield the same CDR3. The J gene is TRBJ2-3, the V gene TRBV30; 8 bases agree with TRBD2. Per germline, CDR1 GTSNPN and CDR2 SVGIG (reference sequence). J gave up 4 bases and V 3 bases, and 15 bases lay outside the gene matches. The CDR3 length is 17 residues. In DNA form, the CDR3 reads TGTGCCTGGAGCGCGAAGAGCCGGGGGGGGCCCCCAGATACGCAGTATTTT. Residues: CAWSAKSRGGPPDTQYF.

The chain employs TRBV28 and TRBJ2-3; TRBD2 matches at 11 bases. J was trimmed by 0 bases and V by 5 bases; bases with no gene match: 4. The CDR3 spans 16 residues. CDR1 is MDHEN and CDR2 is SYDVKM in the germline V gene. The DNA for the CDR3 is TGTGCCAGCAGTCCGGGACTAGCGGATAGCACAGATACGCAGTATTTT. Its translation is CASSPGLADSTDTQYF. Looking up the rest from reference TRBV28 and TRBJ2-3 gives the full variable domain: DVKVTQSSRYLVKRTGEKVFLECVQDMDHENMFWYRQDPGLGLRLIYFSYDVKMKEKGDIPEGYSVSREKKERFSLILESASTNQTSMYLCASSPGLADSTDTQYFGPGTRLTVL.

V usage is TRBV4-2 and J usage is TRBJ2-3, with D possibly TRBD2 on 6 matching bases. The CDR3 contains 17 residues. V was clipped by 7 bases and J by 5 bases, with 25 bases between them. Germline V lookup: CDR1 LGHNA, CDR2 YNFKEQ. The CDR3 bases are TGTGCCAGCACCGTCGACTTCGCGGGGCATCCCAAAGATACGCAGTATTTT. This gives the protein CASTVDFAGHPKDTQYF.

CDR3 in amino acids: CATSRDLTGVETQYF. The CDR3 nucleotides read TGTGCCACCAGCAGAGATCTTACAGGGGTAGAGACCCAGTACTTC. The gene calls are TRBV15 and TRBJ2-5, with 7 bases identical to TRBD1. CDR1 and CDR2 from the germline V gene are LNHNV and YYDKDF (reference sequence). Losses at the gene ends were 0 bases for V and 4 bases for J; bases not matched to a gene: 5. The CDR3 is 15 amino acids.

The rearrangement joins TRBV2 to TRBJ1-2; D gene unclear. This CDR3 is 15 amino acids long. The germline V and J ends were trimmed by 2 bases and 2 bases, with 12 bases remaining between them. Germline V gene sequence: CDR1 SNHLY, CDR2 FYNNEI. The CDR3 loop is CASSETPAVNYGYTF. The DNA for the CDR3 is TGTGCCAGCAGTGAAACCCCGGCGGTGAACTATGGCTACACCTTC.

This chain links TRBV10-3 with TRBJ2-2, with 10 bases matching TRBD2. The CDR3 loop spans 15 amino acids. The germline V gene encodes CDR1 ENHRY and CDR2 SYGVKD. V trimming: 3 bases; J trimming: 5 bases; junction bases outside the gene matches: 3. As DNA, the CDR3 is TGTGCCATCAGTGATACGACTAGCGGGACCGGGGAGCTGTTTTTT. Its protein product is CAISDTTSGTGELFF.

This clone was detected a few times. The genes are TRBV7-2 and TRBJ1-4; D unresolved. Germline values: CDR1 SGHTA, CDR2 FQGNSA. V gave up 1 base and J gave up 4 bases, with 10 bases separating them. The CDR3 extends over 15 amino acids. CDR3 region: CASSLGGGSNEKLFF. In DNA form, the CDR3 reads TGTGCCAGCAGCTTAGGGGGAGGGAGTAATGAAAAACTGTTTTTT.

In DNA, the CDR3 is TGTGCCAGCAATCCGGGAAACTACACTGAAGCTTTCTTT. Protein: CASNPGNYTEAFF. This chain links TRBV9 with TRBJ1-1; D gene uncertain. The V gene lost 6 bases and the J gene lost 3 bases, with 12 bases spanning the gap. The CDR3 is 13 amino acids. Germline V gene data show CDR1 as SGDLS and CDR2 as YYNGEE.

The rearrangement uses TRBV5-4 and TRBJ2-5; the D gene is possibly TRBD1 (7 bases). The J call may be in error: the DNA end matches TRBJ2-7 better. The V gene's germline CDR1 is SGHNT and CDR2 YYREEE (reference sequence). The CDR3 totals 14 residues. The CDR3, as DNA: TGTGCCAGCAGCTCGGAGGGGGCCTCCTACGAGCAGTACTTC. This translates into CASSSEGASYEQYF.

The chain couples TRBV4-2 to TRBJ2-1; possible D gene TRBD2, 6 bases. The germline V and J ends were trimmed by 0 bases and 7 bases, with 16 bases remaining between them. The CDR3 consists of 16 residues. Per the germline V gene, CDR1 is LGHNA and CDR2 is YNFKEQ. The CDR3 DNA follows: TGTGCCAGCAGCCAAGATTTGAGGGGACTTAAGAATGAGCAGTTCTTC. Protein product: CASSQDLRGLKNEQFF.

The chain recombines TRBV29-1 with TRBJ2-5; weak D call: TRBD1 (6 bases). V lost 8 bases, J lost 5 bases, and 18 bases lay in between. The CDR3 is 13 amino acids. Germline CDR1 is SQVTM and CDR2 is ANQGSEA. The CDR3 reads CSSFWGPSETQYF. CDR3 bases: TGCAGCTCGTTTTGGGGGCCATCCGAGACCCAGTACTTC.

A word on this clone: A read error may account for a junction end that differs from germline. This chain connects TRBV7-9 to TRBJ1-1; D is uncertain. Per the germline V gene, CDR1 is SEHNR and CDR2 is FQNEAQ (reference sequence). This CDR3 is built from 12 residues. CDR3 loop: CSSSLHSTEAFF. The CDR3 DNA reads TGTTCCAGCAGCCTTCACTCAACTGAAGCTTTCTTT.

The CDR3 DNA reads as TGTGCCAGTAGGAGGGGAGGAACTGAAGCTTTCTTT. Protein: CASRRGGTEAFF. This rearrangement joins TRBV19 to TRBJ1-1; possible D gene TRBD1, 5 bases. The CDR3 consists of 12 residues. In germline, CDR1 is LNHDA, CDR2 SQIVND (reference sequence). V shed 6 bases and J shed 5 bases, with 10 bases lying between them.

The chain recombines TRBV9 with TRBJ1-6; D uncertain. The germline V and J ends were trimmed by 0 bases and 10 bases, with 8 bases remaining between them. This CDR3 has 13 amino acids. Germline V CDR1 and CDR2: SGDLS, YYNGEE. The CDR3 DNA sequence: TGTGCCAGCAGCGTAGGAGAGGGATCACCCCTCCACTTT. This translates into CASSVGEGSPLHF.

The chain employs TRBV28 and TRBJ1-5; a possible D gene is TRBD1 (5 bases). CDR1 is MDHEN and CDR2 is SYDVKM in the germline V gene. The CDR3 contains 14 residues. Trimming left V 3 bases short and J 3 bases short, with 9 bases between. The CDR3 here is CASSLSGINQPQHF. In nucleotides, the CDR3 is TGTGCCAGCAGTTTGTCAGGGATCAATCAGCCCCAGCATTTT.

The gene calls are TRBV9 and TRBJ1-3; 7 bases are shared with TRBD1. The CDR3 has 16 amino acids. CDR1 is SGDLS, CDR2 YYNGEE, per germline. V trimming: 4 bases; J trimming: 4 bases; junction bases outside the gene matches: 11. In DNA form, the CDR3 reads TGTGCCAGCAGCCCACCGTGGAGGGGGCAAGGAAACACCATATATTTT. It encodes CASSPPWRGQGNTIYF.